The 25 T cell receptor beta chains presented below share a single source sample, sequenced in a study of early T cells in non-severe SARS-CoV-2 infection (dated by TCRdb to about 2021). The library was obtained by 5' RACE. For sequencing, a NextSeq 500 was employed. TCRdb trimmed public reads at Q25 via fastp, called clones via MiXCR and kept in-frame beta chains. When rows share a CDR3 protein, they turn into one entry using the most common DNA and genes. The table for this sample lists 100,000 to 130,000 distinct CDR3 sequences; 12% of them were counted only once. The ten largest clones capture around 3% of the sample. The sequencing sample was made of whole blood. Receptor source: an adult who was a healthcare worker with PCR-confirmed SARS-CoV-2 infection or an uninfected control (not recorded which).

This rearrangement joins TRBV30 to TRBJ1-5, with 7 bases that match TRBD1. This CDR3 contains 12 residues. From germline, CDR1 is GTSNPN and CDR2 SVGIG (reference sequence). The junction had 5 bases not matched to a gene; V was cut back by 2 bases and J by 10 bases. CDR3 sequence reads: CAWSQGVGPQHF. Written as DNA, the CDR3 is TGTGCCTGGAGTCAGGGGGTGGGACCCCAGCATTTT.

This clonotype was observed many times. The chain employs TRBV5-5 and TRBJ1-4, with D possibly TRBD1 on 5 matching bases. The CDR3 is made up of 15 amino acids. With 3 bases removed from V and 4 bases from J, the gap between germline ends came to 13 bases. The V gene's germline CDR1 is SGHKS and CDR2 YYEKEE (reference sequence). The CDR3 sequence is CASSWGWGLNEKLFF. The CDR3 DNA follows: TGTGCCAGCAGCTGGGGCTGGGGTCTTAATGAAAAACTGTTTTTT. Complete variable domain (other parts from reference TRBV5-5 and TRBJ1-4): DAGVTQSPTHLIKTRGQQVTLRCSPISGHKSVSWYQQVLGQGPQFIFQYYEKEERGRGNFPDRFSARQFPNYSSELNVNALLLGDSALYLCASSWGWGLNEKLFFGSGTQLSVL.

This clonotype appeared many times. V gene TRBV29-1 combines with J gene TRBJ1-1; D not certain. Trimming took 6 bases from V and 1 from J, leaving 3 bases between them. Germline CDR1 SQVTM, CDR2 ANQGSEA. The CDR3 is 10 residues long. The CDR3 DNA reads as TGCAGCGTGCAGAACACTGAAGCTTTCTTT. Amino acids: CSVQNTEAFF.

CDR3 DNA sequence: TGCAGCGTTGAATTGGTGGAAGCTTTCTTT. Its protein product is CSVELVEAFF. The V gene is TRBV29-1, the J gene TRBJ1-1; D is unclear. This CDR3 has 10 amino acids. The ends were cut back, 2 bases at V and 8 bases at J, with 6 bases in the middle. CDR1 is SQVTM and CDR2 is ANQGSEA in the germline V gene.

This chain uses TRBV20-1 with TRBJ1-1; no definite D call. V was trimmed by 5 bases and J by 1 base, leaving 11 bases between them. Germline V gene data show CDR1 as DFQATT and CDR2 as SNEGSKA (reference sequence). The CDR3 extends over 13 amino acids. The CDR3 is CSAPGVSNTEAFF. In nucleotides, the CDR3 is TGCAGTGCTCCAGGAGTTTCGAACACTGAAGCTTTCTTT.

This clonotype was counted ten times or more. The J gene is TRBJ2-3, the V gene TRBV3-1; tentative D call: TRBD1 (5 bases). The CDR3 length is 13 residues. V lost 6 bases, J lost 2 bases, and 9 bases lay in between. Germline V gives CDR1 LGHDT, CDR2 YNNKEL (reference sequence). CDR3 DNA: TGTGCCAGCAGGGACACAAACACAGATACGCAGTATTTT. Its protein product is CASRDTNTDTQYF.

This clonotype has more than one count but fewer than ten. This sequence joins TRBV5-1 and TRBJ2-1; 8 bases fit TRBD2. CDR3 length equals 16 residues. Unmatched junction bases numbered 11, after V lost 1 base and J lost 8 bases. CDR1 and CDR2 from the germline V gene are SGHRS and YFSETQ. In DNA, the CDR3 is TGCGCCAGCAGCTTGAGTGTAAGCGGGAGTCCCGATGAGCAGTTCTTC. Amino acids: CASSLSVSGSPDEQFF.

V is TRBV6-5 and J is TRBJ1-6, with D possibly matching TRBD1 (6 bases). The CDR3 is made up of 14 amino acids. V dropped 6 bases and J dropped 8 bases, with 14 bases sitting between them. Germline V gene lookup returns CDR1 MNHEY and CDR2 SVGAGI. The CDR3 DNA is TGTGCCAGCAGCAGGGGTAGTGGGGATTCACCCCTCCACTTT. It is translated as CASSRGSGDSPLHF.

The CDR3 here is CSVRLAGDGEQFF. CDR3 in DNA: TGCAGCGTTCGACTAGCGGGAGACGGTGAGCAGTTCTTC. The chain links TRBV29-1 to TRBJ2-1; 12 positions match TRBD2. The junction had 5 bases not matched to a gene; V was cut back by 5 bases and J by 9 bases. CDR1 and CDR2 (germline): SQVTM, ANQGSEA. CDR3 size: 13 residues.

This clonotype showed up many times. The genes are TRBV7-9 and TRBJ2-7, with D tentatively TRBD1 or TRBD2 (6 bases each). This CDR3 contains 17 residues. Germline CDR1 reads SEHNR; CDR2 reads FQNEAQ (reference sequence). V was pared by 4 bases and J by 0 bases, with 19 bases between. CDR3 DNA sequence: TGTGCCAGCAGCTACCTTAGGGGGGACCTTAGCTCCTACGAGCAGTACTTC. This sequence encodes CASSYLRGDLSSYEQYF.

This clonotype was detected only a few times. The V and J genes are TRBV12-3 or TRBV12-4 and TRBJ2-3; TRBD2 is a possible D gene (6 bases). The V end lost 3 bases, the J end lost 10 bases, and 11 bases lay between the germline ends. This CDR3 contains 12 residues. CDR3 amino acids: CASSFRDSAQYF. The CDR3 DNA reads TGTGCCAGCAGTTTTCGGGACTCCGCGCAGTATTTT.

The CDR3 region is CSAPPRGGYTGELFF. CDR3 bases: TGCAGTGCACCCCCGAGGGGGGGCTACACCGGGGAGCTGTTTTTT. The chain uses TRBV20-1 and TRBJ2-2; D may be TRBD2 (7 bases). Trimming left V 6 bases short and J 3 bases short, with 17 bases between. Germline CDR1 reads DFQATT; CDR2 reads SNEGSKA (reference sequence). The CDR3 has 15 amino acids.

This clonotype was seen a few times. The V call is TRBV6-1, the J call TRBJ1-1, with D unresolved. This CDR3 is built from 12 residues. Germline loops: CDR1 MNHNS, CDR2 SASEGT. V was pared by 4 bases and J by 5 bases, with 8 bases between. In DNA form, the CDR3 reads TGTGCCAGCAGTGCTAGGGAAACTGAAGCTTTCTTT. It yields the protein CASSARETEAFF.

This clonotype was counted between two and nine times. The rearrangement uses TRBV10-3 and TRBJ1-2; D is perhaps TRBD1 (5 bases). This CDR3 comprises 14 residues. Per germline, CDR1 ENHRY and CDR2 SYGVKD. V was cut by 8 bases and J by 2 bases, with 15 bases left in between. The CDR3 region is CAISGVGSNYGYTF. The CDR3 nucleotides are TGTGCCATCTCGGGGGTGGGGAGCAACTATGGCTACACCTTC.

This clonotype occurred a few times. CDR3 DNA sequence: TGCAGTGCAAACCGGGACAACTACGAGCAGTACTTC. Encoded protein: CSANRDNYEQYF. The chain uses TRBV20-1 and TRBJ2-7; perhaps TRBD1 as D (6 bases). The CDR3 length is 12 residues. The germline V gene has CDR1 DFQATT and CDR2 SNEGSKA (reference sequence). V was cut by 6 bases and J by 3 bases, with 12 bases left in between.

The V and J genes are TRBV9 and TRBJ2-5; 14 bases are shared with TRBD2. The germline V gene encodes CDR1 SGDLS and CDR2 YYNGEE. This CDR3 is built from 15 residues. Trimming cost V 4 bases and J 5 bases; bases outside gene matches: 4. CDR3 in DNA: TGTGCCAGCAGCACGCGGACTAGCGGGAGGGAGACCCAGTACTTC. This translates into CASSTRTSGRETQYF.

This clonotype was found a few times. The chain uses TRBV27 and TRBJ2-3, with D possibly matching TRBD1 (5 bases). There are 15 residues in the CDR3. Germline CDR1 and CDR2: MNHEY and SMNVEV (reference sequence). V dropped 8 bases and J dropped 0 bases, with 15 bases sitting between them. The CDR3 region is CASLEGVGSTDTQYF. CDR3 sequence (DNA): TGTGCCAGCCTTGAAGGGGTCGGGAGCACAGATACGCAGTATTTT.

This clonotype was seen more than once but under ten times. The chain recombines TRBV29-1 with TRBJ1-1; 8 nucleotides agree with TRBD1. CDR3 length equals 15 residues. With V trimmed by 6 bases and J by 1 base, 10 bases remained unmatched. The germline V gene encodes CDR1 SQVTM and CDR2 ANQGSEA. The CDR3 DNA follows: TGCAGCGTCACCGGACAGGGACGGAAGAACACTGAAGCTTTCTTT. Translating gives CSVTGQGRKNTEAFF.

In its sample, this clonotype was seen a few times. The CDR3 bases are TGTGCCAGTACCACGGGTCCCCGTCGGGAAAAACTGTTTTTT. The encoded protein is CASTTGPRREKLFF. The chain joins TRBV19 to TRBJ1-4; D call uncertain. With 7 bases removed from V and 8 bases from J, the gap between germline ends came to 17 bases. Per germline, CDR1 LNHDA and CDR2 SQIVND (reference sequence). The CDR3 is 14 amino acids.

This clonotype came up many times. The chain employs TRBV27 and TRBJ2-7; D might be TRBD2 (6 bases). This CDR3 has 15 amino acids. Trimming took 3 bases from V and 0 from J, leaving 12 bases between them. From germline, CDR1 is MNHEY and CDR2 SMNVEV (reference sequence). The CDR3 DNA follows: TGTGCCAGCAGTTTCGGAGGGGTTCGCTCCTACGAGCAGTACTTC. As protein: CASSFGGVRSYEQYF.

Ten or more counts support this clonotype. This chain links TRBV20-1 with TRBJ2-2, with a weak D call TRBD2 (7 bases). The V end was cut by 6 bases, the J end by 6 bases, with 20 bases between. The CDR3 length is 15 residues. The germline V gene encodes CDR1 DFQATT and CDR2 SNEGSKA (reference sequence). The CDR3 loop is CSAYPSQGRAGELFF. The CDR3 DNA reads TGCAGTGCCTATCCTTCGCAGGGGAGGGCCGGGGAGCTGTTTTTT.

In its sample, this clonotype was seen a few times. The chain joins TRBV18 to TRBJ2-3; D may be TRBD1 (6 bases). Per germline, CDR1 KGHSH and CDR2 LQKENI. Trimming cost V 6 bases and J 6 bases, with 13 bases left between them. This CDR3 is built from 13 residues. CDR3 in DNA: TGTGCCAGCTCTTCCAACCAGGGGGATACGCAGTATTTT. It yields the protein CASSSNQGDTQYF. The full variable domain, rest sourced from reference TRBV18 and TRBJ2-3, is NAGVMQNPRHLVRRRGQEARLRCSPMKGHSHVYWYRQLPEEGLKFMVYLQKENIIDESGMPKERFSAEFPKEGPSILRIQQVVRGDSAAYFCASSSNQGDTQYFGPGTRLTVL.

This clonotype was seen more than once but under ten times. The chain couples TRBV4-2 to TRBJ1-6; D unresolved. V lost 0 bases, J lost 14 bases, and 11 bases lay in between. This CDR3 contains 13 residues. Looked up from germline, CDR1 is LGHNA and CDR2 is YNFKEQ. The CDR3 DNA follows: TGTGCCAGCAGCCAAGATAAAGGCGGGGCCCTCCACTTT. It translates to CASSQDKGGALHF.

This clonotype was counted only a few times. The chain has TRBV9 and TRBJ2-1; TRBD2 might be the D (6 bases). The germline CDR1 and CDR2 sequences are SGDLS and YYNGEE. Trimming left V 1 base short and J 0 bases short, with 8 bases between. CDR3 length: 15 residues. DNA of the CDR3: TGTGCCAGCAGCGTATCCGGGAGCTCCTACAATGAGCAGTTCTTC. Translation: CASSVSGSSYNEQFF.

This clonotype was seen many times. The rearrangement links TRBV5-5 to TRBJ2-5, with D perhaps matching TRBD2 (5 bases). The CDR3 runs 16 residues. Trimming removed 0 bases from V and 1 base from J, with 13 bases in between. Germline CDR1 is SGHKS and CDR2 is YYEKEE (reference sequence). The CDR3 spells CASSLGGSDLQETQYF. CDR3 nucleotide sequence: TGTGCCAGCAGCTTGGGGGGTAGCGACCTCCAAGAGACCCAGTACTTC.